These 31 T cell receptor beta chains came from one sample sequenced in a study of blood T cell dynamics during melanoma immunotherapy. For these TCRs, the target antigens are not known. Clones were sequenced by immunoSEQ multiplex PCR, and TCRdb holds only the in-frame ones, with some missing. In the table there are roughly 2,000 clones, approximately 73% of which are singletons. Overall study findings and caveats: Immune-effector CD8+ cells best matched cell-free DNA CDR3 sequences and were most clonal.

The time point: week 3, after first cycle of checkpoint inhibitor. Immune-effector memory T cells were defined as CD3+ CD4- CD8+ CD45RA- CD45RO-high CD27- CCR7-. Sequences were derived from CD8+ T cells from blood, sampled from a patient treated with checkpoint blockade. The source is a human donor with melanoma.

CDR3 DNA sequence: TGTGCCAGCAGTTTAAGGAGGGCCACAGATACGCAGTATTTT. Encoded protein: CASSLRRATDTQYF. This chain links TRBV27 with TRBJ2-3; tentative D call: TRBD2 (6 bases). The V and J ends lost 2 bases and 2 bases respectively, with 8 bases between them. The CDR3 is 14 amino acids. Germline V gene sequence: CDR1 MNHEY, CDR2 SMNVEV (reference sequence).

This clone was seen just once. This chain joins TRBV4-1 and TRBJ2-6, with D possibly being TRBD1 or TRBD2 (5 bases each). This CDR3 contains 17 residues. CDR1 and CDR2 from the germline V gene are MGHRA and YSYEKL. Trimming cost V 9 bases and J 0 bases, with 18 bases left between them. The CDR3 reads CASNPAGSSSGANVLTF. The CDR3 region has the DNA TGCGCCAGTAACCCCGCAGGGAGTTCCTCTGGGGCCAACGTCCTGACTTTC.

The J gene is TRBJ2-7, the V gene TRBV28; TRBD2 matches 7 bases. Germline V lookup: CDR1 MDHEN, CDR2 SYDVKM. The junction had 8 bases not matched to a gene; V was cut back by 2 bases and J by 1 base. The CDR3 is made up of 16 amino acids. CDR3 bases: TGTGCCAGCAGTTTACCCGCCCGGGGAGGGTCCTACGAGCAGTACTTC. Residues: CASSLPARGGSYEQYF.

This chain joins TRBV7-3 and TRBJ2-1, with D maybe TRBD2 (6 bases). This CDR3 is built from 14 residues. Trimming stripped 4 bases from V and 5 bases from J, with 12 bases between. Germline V lookup: CDR1 SGHTA, CDR2 FQGTGA. The CDR3 nucleotides read TGTGCCAGCAGCTCAGGACTATCCCACAATGAGCAGTTCTTC. It yields the protein CASSSGLSHNEQFF.

The chain recombines TRBV2 with TRBJ2-2; the D call may be TRBD1 or TRBD2 (5 bases each). The V gene's germline CDR1 is SNHLY and CDR2 FYNNEI. This CDR3 contains 18 residues. Trimming took off 6 bases at V and 6 bases at J, with 26 bases between the two ends. The CDR3 here is CASRDTSPGPRGAGELFF. CDR3 bases: TGTGCCAGCAGAGATACAAGCCCCGGGCCCAGAGGGGCCGGGGAGCTGTTTTTT. Filled out from reference TRBV2 and TRBJ2-2, the complete variable domain reads EPEVTQTPSHQVTQMGQEVILRCVPISNHLYFYWYRQILGQKVEFLVSFYNNEISEKSEIFDDQFSVERPDGSNFTLKIRSTKLEDSAMYFCASRDTSPGPRGAGELFFGEGSRLTVL.

The CDR3 reads CASSQGSGRIGELFF. CDR3 DNA: TGCGCCAGCAGCCAGGGTAGCGGGAGGATCGGGGAGCTGTTTTTT. This rearrangement joins TRBV4-1 to TRBJ2-2; 10 bases fit TRBD2. Trimming took 3 bases from V and 7 from J; bases not matched to a gene: 5. CDR1 and CDR2 (germline): MGHRA, YSYEKL. This CDR3 is built from 15 residues.

The chain employs TRBV6-5 and TRBJ1-1; D gene ambiguous. There are 15 residues in the CDR3. The germline V and J ends were trimmed by 5 bases and 0 bases, with 13 bases remaining between them. CDR1 is MNHEY and CDR2 is SVGAGI in the germline V gene. The chain's CDR3 is CASSQRTLMNTEAFF. The CDR3 DNA follows: TGTGCCAGCAGTCAGCGGACCCTCATGAACACTGAAGCTTTCTTT.

This chain joins TRBV9 and TRBJ2-3, with TRBD1 identical over 8 bases. V shed 0 bases, J shed 4 bases, and the junction held 4 bases outside the gene matches. Germline V gene data show CDR1 as SGDLS and CDR2 as YYNGEE. The CDR3 consists of 15 residues. CDR3 DNA sequence: TGTGCCAGCAGCGTAGGGGCAGGGGGCGCAGATACGCAGTATTTT. Its protein product is CASSVGAGGADTQYF.

V is TRBV6-1 and J is TRBJ1-2; D gene unclear. Looked up from germline, CDR1 is MNHNS and CDR2 is SASEGT. The CDR3 is 11 residues long. V dropped 4 bases and J dropped 3 bases, with 3 bases sitting between them. CDR3 sequence (DNA): TGTGCCAGCAGTGGACACTATGGCTACACCTTC. This encodes CASSGHYGYTF.

This CDR3 reads CASSLTAGAGNTIYF. DNA of the CDR3: TGTGCCAGCAGCTTAACCGCGGGGGCTGGAAACACCATATATTTT. The rearrangement joins TRBV7-3 to TRBJ1-3; possible D gene TRBD1, 5 bases. CDR3 length equals 15 residues. Trimming cost V 0 bases and J 2 bases, with 8 bases left between them. The V gene's germline CDR1 is SGHTA and CDR2 FQGTGA. The complete variable domain, with remaining parts taken from reference TRBV7-3 and TRBJ1-3, reads GAGVSQTPSNKVTEKGKYVELRCDPISGHTALYWYRQSLGQGPEFLIYFQGTGAADDSGLPNDRFFAVRPEGSVSTLKIQRTERGDSAVYLCASSLTAGAGNTIYFGEGSWLTVV.

This clone has more than one count but fewer than ten. The genes are TRBV29-1 and TRBJ2-7; 11 nucleotides match TRBD2. Per the germline V gene, CDR1 is SQVTM and CDR2 is ANQGSEA. V was pared by 4 bases and J by 2 bases, with 7 bases of the junction left unmatched. The CDR3 is 15 amino acids. The CDR3 DNA follows: TGCAGCGTTGCGGATCCGGGACTAGCGGCCTACGAGCAGTACTTC. It translates to CSVADPGLAAYEQYF.

The J gene is TRBJ1-5, the V gene TRBV19; no reliable D call. V gave up 7 bases and J gave up 3 bases, with 7 bases separating them. Germline assignment: CDR1 LNHDA and CDR2 SQIVND (reference sequence). The CDR3 loop spans 12 amino acids. This CDR3 is CASTQYNQPQHF. CDR3 in DNA: TGTGCCAGTACGCAGTACAATCAGCCCCAGCATTTT.

This chain links TRBV6-6 with TRBJ1-2; D ambiguous. This CDR3 has 13 residues. Germline V gives CDR1 MNHNY, CDR2 SVGAGI (reference sequence). V gave up 0 bases and J gave up 4 bases, with 6 bases separating them. The CDR3 here is CASSYSSSYGYTF. CDR3 coding DNA: TGTGCCAGCAGTTACTCGTCGAGCTATGGCTACACCTTC.

This clone was detected only once. The gene calls are TRBV11-2 and TRBJ2-5; 7 nucleotides line up with TRBD1. The length of the CDR3 is 16 residues. Germline values: CDR1 SGHAT, CDR2 FQNNGV. V dropped 5 bases and J dropped 5; count of bases not matched to a gene: 14. This chain's CDR3 is CASSPPGKGALETQYF. The CDR3, as DNA: TGTGCCAGCAGCCCCCCTGGTAAGGGGGCTTTGGAGACCCAGTACTTC.

The chain has TRBV5-3 and TRBJ1-5; TRBD1 is a possible D gene (5 bases). TRBV5-3 is classed as an ORF, of uncertain function. The CDR3 loop spans 14 amino acids. V lost 4 bases and J lost 9, with 17 bases in between. The CDR3 here is CARSATVGFRPQHF. CDR3 nucleotide sequence: TGTGCCAGAAGCGCGACAGTAGGGTTCCGGCCCCAGCATTTT.

As regards this clone: In the same sample, other DNA sequences code for this CDR3. This chain links TRBV5-4 with TRBJ2-7; 7 bases line up with TRBD1. This CDR3 comprises 13 residues. V shed 4 bases, J shed 3 bases, and the junction held 4 bases outside the gene matches. CDR1 and CDR2 (germline): SGHNT, YYREEE (reference sequence). The CDR3 spells CASSGDSLYEQYF. CDR3 in DNA: TGTGCCAGCAGCGGGGACAGCCTCTACGAGCAGTACTTC.

The rearrangement uses TRBV28 and TRBJ1-6; weak D call: TRBD1 (6 bases). CDR3 length: 15 residues. Germline V gene sequence: CDR1 MDHEN, CDR2 SYDVKM. The V end lost 0 bases, the J end lost 8 bases, and 11 bases lay between the germline ends. The CDR3 spells CASSLWMDRDSPLHF. The DNA of the CDR3 is TGTGCCAGCAGTTTATGGATGGACAGAGATTCACCCCTCCACTTT.

Concerning this clone itself: Compared with germline, one end of the junction differs, possibly owing to a read error. J is TRBJ2-7 and V is TRBV14; 7 bases align to TRBD1. Germline V gives CDR1 SGHDN, CDR2 FVKESK. The CDR3 extends over 14 amino acids. The CDR3 is CDSSPWDRPYEQYF. DNA of the CDR3: TGTGACAGCAGCCCTTGGGACAGACCCTACGAGCAGTACTTC.

This clone turned up a few times. The chain links TRBV19 to TRBJ1-5; D gene ambiguous. In germline, CDR1 is LNHDA, CDR2 SQIVND (reference sequence). CDR3 length: 14 amino acids. V was trimmed by 7 bases and J by 4 bases, leaving 14 bases between them. CDR3 nucleotide sequence: TGTGCCAGTACAGGAGCGCTGGGGAATCAGCCCCAGCATTTT. This encodes CASTGALGNQPQHF.

V and J are TRBV29-1 and TRBJ2-1, with D perhaps matching TRBD1 or TRBD2 (5 bases each). The CDR3 loop spans 14 amino acids. Germline loops: CDR1 SQVTM, CDR2 ANQGSEA. V was trimmed by 5 bases and J by 3 bases, leaving 14 bases between them. The CDR3 is CSVSGRLDYNEQFF. DNA of the CDR3: TGCAGCGTTTCGGGGCGGTTAGACTACAATGAGCAGTTCTTC.

The chain combines TRBV5-6 with TRBJ2-7; the D is unclear. Between the trimmed V and J ends, which lost 4 bases and 2 bases, there was a span of 4 bases. This CDR3 contains 11 residues. The germline V gene has CDR1 SGHDT and CDR2 YYEEEE. CDR3 nucleotide sequence: TGTGCCAGCAGCAAAGCCTACGAGCAGTACTTC. Translation: CASSKAYEQYF.

This sequence joins TRBV10-1 and TRBJ2-1; the match to TRBD2 covers 7 bases. With V trimmed by 3 bases and J by 3 bases, 5 bases remained unmatched. The CDR3 sequence is 15 residues long. CDR1 and CDR2 (germline): WNHNN, SYGVQD (reference sequence). The chain's CDR3 is CASSDAGAFYNEQFF. CDR3 DNA: TGCGCCAGCAGTGATGCGGGAGCGTTCTACAATGAGCAGTTCTTC.

A single count supports this clone. This sequence joins TRBV28 and TRBJ2-6; 7 bases match TRBD1. The CDR3 contains 15 residues. Trimming took 2 bases from V and 3 from J; bases not matched to a gene: 1. CDR1 and CDR2 (germline): MDHEN, SYDVKM. The CDR3 reads CASSLDRDGANVLTF. The DNA for the CDR3 is TGTGCCAGCAGTTTAGACAGGGATGGGGCCAACGTCCTGACTTTC.

The chain employs TRBV19 and TRBJ2-6; D unclear. Trimming took off 6 bases at V and 3 bases at J, with 3 bases between the two ends. The length of the CDR3 is 12 residues. Looked up from germline, CDR1 is LNHDA and CDR2 is SQIVND (reference sequence). The CDR3 nucleotides are TGTGCCAGTAGCGATGGGGCCAACGTCCTGACTTTC. Residues: CASSDGANVLTF.

There are a few counts of this clone. V gene TRBV14 combines with J gene TRBJ1-5; D may be TRBD1 (5 bases). Trimming pared 2 bases from V and 6 bases from J, leaving 11 bases between. The CDR3 loop spans 14 amino acids. Per the germline V gene, CDR1 is SGHDN and CDR2 is FVKESK. The CDR3 nucleotides read TGTGCCAGCAGCCAAACGGGGGTAGGTCAGCCCCAGCATTTT. It encodes CASSQTGVGQPQHF.

The rearrangement links TRBV5-6 to TRBJ1-2; D not resolved. The CDR3 length is 13 residues. V was trimmed by 0 bases and J by 4 bases, leaving 7 bases between them. The germline CDR1 and CDR2 sequences are SGHDT and YYEEEE. For the CDR3, the DNA is TGTGCCAGCAGCTTGGAAGGGTTCTATGGCTACACCTTC. Its protein product is CASSLEGFYGYTF.

V gene TRBV6-6 combines with J gene TRBJ2-2, with 8 bases fitting TRBD2. The V and J ends lost 5 bases and 7 bases, in that order; junction bases with no gene match: 3. Germline assignment: CDR1 MNHNY and CDR2 SVGAGI (reference sequence). The CDR3 length is 13 residues. The CDR3 is CASSATSGGELFF. DNA for the CDR3: TGTGCCAGCAGTGCCACTAGCGGCGGGGAGCTGTTTTTT.

The J gene is TRBJ2-1, the V gene TRBV6-6, with D tentatively TRBD1 (6 bases). The V gene's germline CDR1 is MNHNY and CDR2 SVGAGI (reference sequence). The CDR3 sequence is 14 residues long. Trimming took 6 bases from V and 2 from J, leaving 11 bases between them. The DNA for the CDR3 is TGTGCCAGCAGCCAAGGACAGACCTACAATGAGCAGTTCTTC. This gives the protein CASSQGQTYNEQFF.

This clone was seen more than once but under ten times. This rearrangement joins TRBV30 to TRBJ1-5; 7 bases are shared with TRBD1. This CDR3 contains 16 residues. Germline CDR1 is GTSNPN and CDR2 is SVGIG (reference sequence). V was clipped by 8 bases and J by 0 bases; unmatched bases: 13. CDR3 sequence: CAATTGEWDSNQPQHF. CDR3 bases: TGTGCCGCGACCACAGGGGAGTGGGATAGCAATCAGCCCCAGCATTTT.

The rearrangement links TRBV6-6 to TRBJ2-1, with D hard to call. This CDR3 is 12 amino acids long. V lost 4 bases and J 7 bases, leaving 8 bases between the germline ends. Germline CDR1 reads MNHNY; CDR2 reads SVGAGI (reference sequence). The CDR3, as DNA: TGTGCCAGCAGTTCCAAAGGGAATGAGCAGTTCTTC. Translated: CASSSKGNEQFF.

The V call is TRBV2, the J call TRBJ2-1; D is possibly TRBD2 (5 bases). The V and J ends lost 4 bases and 6 bases respectively, with 16 bases between them. Germline CDR1 and CDR2: SNHLY and FYNNEI. This CDR3 is 15 amino acids long. The CDR3, as DNA: TGTGCCAGCAGTGGTAGTTACATGGGGAGCAATGAGCAGTTCTTC. Protein: CASSGSYMGSNEQFF.